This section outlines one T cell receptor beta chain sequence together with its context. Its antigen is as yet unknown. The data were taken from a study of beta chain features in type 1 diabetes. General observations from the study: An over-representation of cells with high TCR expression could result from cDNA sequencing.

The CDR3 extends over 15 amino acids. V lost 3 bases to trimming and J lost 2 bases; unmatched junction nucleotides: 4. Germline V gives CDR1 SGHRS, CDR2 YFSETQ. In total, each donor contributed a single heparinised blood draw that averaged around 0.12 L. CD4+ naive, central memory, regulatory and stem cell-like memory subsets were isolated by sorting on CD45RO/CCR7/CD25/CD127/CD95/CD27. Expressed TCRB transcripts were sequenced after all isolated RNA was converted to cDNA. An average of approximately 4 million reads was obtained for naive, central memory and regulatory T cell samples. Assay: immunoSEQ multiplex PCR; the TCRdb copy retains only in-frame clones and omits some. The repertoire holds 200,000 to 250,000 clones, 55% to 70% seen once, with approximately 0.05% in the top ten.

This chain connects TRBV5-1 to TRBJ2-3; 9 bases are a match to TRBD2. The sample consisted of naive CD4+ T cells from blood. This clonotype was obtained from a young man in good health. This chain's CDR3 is CASSSPSGTTDTQYF. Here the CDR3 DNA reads TGCGCCAGCAGCTCACCTAGCGGGACCACAGATACGCAGTATTTT.